These 21 T cell receptor beta chains share one sample of origin, sequenced in a study of T-cell memory formation after mild COVID-19 (dated by TCRdb to the early 2020s). The library was obtained by 5' RACE. Sequencing was performed on an Illumina NovaSeq 6000. In TCRdb, the public reads were trimmed at Q25 with fastp and aligned with MiXCR, with productive beta chains retained. Each entry is one CDR3 protein sequence, shown with its most common DNA and genes. This sample lists approximately 180,000 distinct CDR3 sequences; roughly 17% were detected once. The top ten hold around 2% of the sample. The specimen sequenced was PBMCs or a T cell subset sorted from them (not recorded which). The receptors shown here come from an adult woman who had mild COVID-19 (a few samples of this study predate the infection). The sample titles of this study are shuffled in the database, so cell type and time point are left out; the donor was told from shared clones.

In this sample, this clonotype turned up a few times. This chain uses TRBV9 with TRBJ1-1; tentative D call: TRBD1 (6 bases). Germline values: CDR1 SGDLS, CDR2 YYNGEE. This CDR3 has 15 amino acids. The V and J ends lost 2 bases and 3 bases respectively, with 14 bases between them. The CDR3 nucleotides are TGTGCCAGCAGCGTTCAGGGTCACAGGGACACTGAAGCTTTCTTT. Amino acids: CASSVQGHRDTEAFF.

The chain combines TRBV12-3 or TRBV12-4 with TRBJ1-3; D is ambiguous. The CDR3 extends over 13 amino acids. The V and J ends lost 5 bases and 10 bases respectively, with 15 bases between them. The CDR3, as DNA: TGTGCCAGCAGTCCTCTTACCGGGAAGACCATATATTTT. This codes for CASSPLTGKTIYF.

This clonotype was seen a handful of times. The chain employs TRBV5-1 and TRBJ1-1; D is possibly TRBD1 (5 bases). CDR3 length: 14 residues. Germline CDR1 SGHRS, CDR2 YFSETQ. V was pared by 0 bases and J by 4 bases, with 10 bases between. The CDR3 loop is CASSLERGRTEAFF. DNA for the CDR3: TGCGCCAGCAGCTTGGAAAGGGGACGCACTGAAGCTTTCTTT.

CDR3: CASSEEEQGTEAFF. The CDR3 nucleotides read TGTGCCAGCAGTGAAGAGGAACAGGGGACTGAAGCTTTCTTT. The rearrangement links TRBV2 to TRBJ1-1; TRBD1 matches 7 bases. CDR3 length: 14 residues. CDR1 is SNHLY and CDR2 is FYNNEI in the germline V gene. J gave up 5 bases and V 1 base, and 4 bases lay outside the gene matches.

This clonotype has only a few counts. The chain uses TRBV7-9 and TRBJ1-6, with 9 nucleotides matching TRBD1. CDR3 length: 15 amino acids. After removal of 5 bases from V and 10 bases from J, the junction contained 9 bases not matched to a gene. Germline V gives CDR1 SEHNR, CDR2 FQNEAQ (reference sequence). The CDR3 is CASSIRGTGLSPLHF. CDR3 sequence (DNA): TGTGCCAGCAGCATCCGGGGGACAGGGTTGTCACCCCTCCACTTT.

V and J are TRBV29-1 and TRBJ1-1; D unclear. Germline-derived CDR1 and CDR2 are SQVTM and ANQGSEA. The ends were cut back, 4 bases at V and 0 bases at J, with 6 bases in the middle. This CDR3 region has 12 residues. As DNA, the CDR3 is TGCAGCGTTGGGGTATTGAACACTGAAGCTTTCTTT. This codes for CSVGVLNTEAFF.

The CDR3 DNA follows: TGCTCGAGTGGACAATCCTACGAGCAGTACTTC. Translated, it gives CSSGQSYEQYF. The chain has TRBV20-1 and TRBJ2-7; TRBD1 is a possible D gene (5 bases). The CDR3 is made up of 11 amino acids. The germline CDR1 and CDR2 sequences are DFQATT and SNEGSKA (reference sequence).

The CDR3 DNA reads TGCGCCAGCAGCTTGTTTACAGGGGGCACGTACGAGCAGTACTTC. This codes for CASSLFTGGTYEQYF. The chain uses TRBV5-1 and TRBJ2-7, with 9 bases lining up with TRBD1. This CDR3 comprises 15 residues. CDR1 is SGHRS, CDR2 YFSETQ, per germline. V lost 1 base, J lost 4 bases, and 6 bases stayed unmatched.

In its sample, this clonotype was seen a few times. This chain connects TRBV11-3 to TRBJ2-7; D uncertain. The V end lost 1 base, the J end lost 7 bases, and 8 bases lay between the germline ends. This CDR3 has 12 amino acids. Germline V gene lookup returns CDR1 SGHNT and CDR2 YENEEA. The CDR3 DNA reads as TGTGCCAGCAGCTTAGCCGCGTGGGAGCAGTACTTC. It codes for CASSLAAWEQYF.

This clonotype came up a few times. The rearrangement joins TRBV7-9 to TRBJ2-3; perhaps TRBD1 as D (6 bases). The CDR3 spans 15 residues. Trimming removed 5 bases at V and 0 bases at J, with 12 bases between. CDR1 is SEHNR and CDR2 is FQNEAQ in the germline V gene (reference sequence). CDR3 region: CASSNREISTDTQYF. The DNA of the CDR3 is TGTGCCAGCAGCAACAGGGAAATTAGCACAGATACGCAGTATTTT.

This clonotype was seen a few times. J is TRBJ1-2 and V is TRBV24-1; no clear D gene. CDR3 size: 13 residues. Germline assignment: CDR1 KGHDR and CDR2 SFDVKD. V was trimmed by 4 bases and J by 3 bases, leaving 8 bases between them. The CDR3 nucleotides read TGTGCCACCAGTGAAGCAAGGGACTATGGCTACACCTTC. The encoded protein is CATSEARDYGYTF.

The genes are TRBV20-1 and TRBJ2-1; TRBD2 might be the D (7 bases). The CDR3 runs 14 residues. Trimming removed 6 bases at V and 5 bases at J, with 17 bases between. CDR1 and CDR2 from the germline V gene are DFQATT and SNEGSKA (reference sequence). The CDR3 DNA is TGCAGTGCGCCGGGGGGCCGAACCGACAATGAGCAGTTCTTC. Translating it yields CSAPGGRTDNEQFF.

The table lists this clonotype with a few counts. The chain combines TRBV20-1 with TRBJ2-3; 13 bases are a match to TRBD2. Germline lookup yields CDR1 DFQATT and CDR2 SNEGSKA (reference sequence). The V gene end was trimmed by 1 base and the J gene end by 8 bases; junction bases not matched to a gene: 6. The length of the CDR3 is 15 residues. Here the CDR3 reads CSARVLAGGHGTQYF. CDR3 nucleotide sequence: TGCAGTGCTAGAGTACTAGCGGGGGGGCATGGTACGCAGTATTTT.

This clonotype was counted between two and nine times. The chain uses TRBV7-2 and TRBJ2-5; tentatively, D is TRBD1 or TRBD2 (5 bases each). Germline CDR1 SGHTA, CDR2 FQGNSA. V lost 5 bases and J lost 2, with 12 bases in between. This CDR3 region has 14 residues. In nucleotides, the CDR3 is TGTGCCAGCAGCCGTCCGGGACCACAAGAGACCCAGTACTTC. This codes for CASSRPGPQETQYF.

This chain links TRBV2 with TRBJ2-3; D call uncertain. There are 10 residues in the CDR3. V dropped 7 bases and J dropped 5 bases, with 4 bases sitting between them. CDR1 and CDR2 (germline): SNHLY, FYNNEI. CDR3 amino acids: CASTGDTQYF. CDR3 nucleotide sequence: TGTGCCAGCACGGGAGATACGCAGTATTTT.

This clonotype showed up just a few times. The chain has TRBV7-2 and TRBJ2-1; TRBD2 agrees at 15 bases. The CDR3 is made up of 22 amino acids. CDR1 and CDR2 from the germline V gene are SGHTA and FQGNSA. V lost 4 bases, J lost 4 bases, and 20 bases stayed unmatched. CDR3 region: CASSYLARGTSGRREDYNEQFF. CDR3 sequence (DNA): TGTGCCAGCAGCTACCTAGCTCGCGGGACTAGCGGGAGGAGGGAGGATTACAATGAGCAGTTCTTC.

This chain joins TRBV4-1 and TRBJ1-5, with D possibly being TRBD1 (5 bases). The CDR3 loop spans 16 amino acids. V was clipped by 4 bases and J by 7 bases, with 20 bases between them. Germline-derived CDR1 and CDR2 are MGHRA and YSYEKL. The CDR3 DNA is TGCGCCAGCAGCCCTGGGGGTGCGGTTAGCAGACAGCCCCAGCATTTT. Residues: CASSPGGAVSRQPQHF.

This clonotype has just a few counts. J is TRBJ2-3 and V is TRBV7-9; the match to TRBD2 covers 13 bases. The germline gives CDR1 SEHNR, CDR2 FQNEAQ (reference sequence). This CDR3 spans 20 amino acids. V trimming: 4 bases; J trimming: 6 bases; junction bases outside the gene matches: 19. The CDR3 loop is CASSSRLAGGHPANWDTQYF. The DNA of the CDR3 is TGTGCCAGCAGCTCCCGACTAGCGGGGGGCCACCCCGCCAACTGGGATACGCAGTATTTT.

This rearrangement joins TRBV2 to TRBJ2-7; 15 bases line up with TRBD2. CDR1 is SNHLY and CDR2 is FYNNEI in the germline V gene. This CDR3 spans 15 amino acids. J lost 7 bases, V lost 4 bases, and 5 bases had no gene match. CDR3 coding DNA: TGTGCCAGCAGTGGGACTAGCGGGAGGGCCCGAGAGCAGTACTTC. Amino acids: CASSGTSGRAREQYF.

This clonotype was counted only a few times. The chain has TRBV18 and TRBJ2-5; tentatively, D is TRBD2 (5 bases). Per the germline V gene, CDR1 is KGHSH and CDR2 is LQKENI. The CDR3 length is 13 residues. Trimming cost V 6 bases and J 5 bases, with 13 bases left between them. CDR3 amino acids: CASSRSEWETQYF. DNA of the CDR3: TGTGCCAGCTCCCGTAGCGAATGGGAGACCCAGTACTTC.

In its sample, this clonotype was seen a few times. The chain joins TRBV4-1 to TRBJ1-2; the D is unclear. The V end lost 2 bases, the J end lost 11 bases, and 12 bases lay between the germline ends. This CDR3 is 12 amino acids long. Per germline, CDR1 MGHRA and CDR2 YSYEKL. The CDR3 sequence: CASSQPPSRYTF. CDR3 DNA sequence: TGCGCCAGCAGCCAACCCCCCTCGAGGTACACCTTC.